This note documents a single T cell receptor beta chain sequence. These data belong to a study of PD-L1 blockade in urothelial cancer. Study information: Males with bladder-origin urothelial cancer made up about 90% of the roughly 29 patients. Researchers looked at the blood 3 weeks (second dose) and 6 weeks after treatment began. A median about 150,000 T cells were found in blood samples.

Profiled with immunoSEQ multiplex PCR; TCRdb holds only in-frame clones, not every one. In the table there are about 88,000 clones, more than 80% of which are singletons. The time point denotes: pretreatment peripheral blood. This specimen was PBMCs, taken around atezolizumab (anti-PD-L1) treatment. The source of this sequence is an elderly woman with urothelial cancer.

The CDR3 DNA reads as TGTGCCAGCAGCTTAGAGAGGGTCACTGAAGCTTTCTTT. Residues: CASSLERVTEAFF. V and J are TRBV11-2 and TRBJ1-1; D remains unclear. V lost 0 bases and J 4 bases, leaving 6 bases between the germline ends. Germline V gene lookup returns CDR1 SGHAT and CDR2 FQNNGV. The CDR3 loop spans 13 amino acids.